Listed here are 23 T cell receptor beta chains from one sample, sequenced in a study of tumor-infiltrating lymphocytes in primary liver carcinoma. Without any cell sorting, roughly 18-31 mg of bulk tissue yielded co-extracted RNA and DNA. A constant-region primer served to make TCR beta cDNA from about 500 ng total RNA. The TCR beta library was amplified through three nested multiplex PCR rounds in a modified ARM-PCR procedure. It was with TRBV1-TRBV30 forward primers and a C-beta reverse primer that the first two PCR rounds were run, at roughly 11 cycles each. TCRdb reanalysed the multiplex PCR reads using MiXCR and keeps one entry per CDR3 protein. The sample has 80,000 or so distinct CDR3 sequences, about three quarters seen once; the top ten hold less than 30%. The material sequenced was tumor-adjacent normal liver tissue. These receptors all come from a man aged 40-49 years with primary liver carcinoma and hepatitis B virus infection.

The CDR3 protein is CASSYHGRGTEAFF. CDR3 DNA sequence: TGTGCCAGCAGTTACCATGGCCGGGGCACTGAAGCTTTCTTT. V is TRBV6-2 or TRBV6-3 and J is TRBJ1-1; D remains ambiguous. This CDR3 comprises 14 residues. The V gene lost 2 bases and the J gene lost 4 bases, with 11 bases spanning the gap. CDR1 is MNHEY and CDR2 is SVGEGT in the germline V gene.

This clonotype occurred a few times. J is TRBJ2-1 and V is TRBV11-1, with D possibly matching TRBD1 (5 bases). This CDR3 region has 12 residues. CDR1 SGHAT and CDR2 FQDESV come from the germline V gene (reference sequence). The V and J ends lost 5 bases and 11 bases respectively, with 13 bases between them. The CDR3: CASSEVVDKQFF. CDR3 bases: TGTGCCAGCAGCGAGGTAGTGGACAAGCAGTTCTTC.

V gene TRBV7-3 combines with J gene TRBJ2-7; possible D gene TRBD2, 6 bases. Germline V gene data show CDR1 as SGHTA and CDR2 as FQGTGA. This CDR3 contains 13 residues. Trimming cost V 3 bases and J 3 bases, with 9 bases left between them. The CDR3: CASSFGGGYEQYF. As DNA, the CDR3 is TGTGCCAGCAGCTTTGGGGGAGGCTACGAGCAGTACTTC. The complete variable domain, with remaining parts taken from reference TRBV7-3 and TRBJ2-7, reads GAGVSQTPSNKVTEKGKYVELRCDPISGHTALYWYRQSLGQGPEFLIYFQGTGAADDSGLPNDRFFAVRPEGSVSTLKIQRTERGDSAVYLCASSFGGGYEQYFGPGTRLTVT.

This clonotype was recorded a few times. This chain uses TRBV19 with TRBJ1-1; D is unresolved. V was trimmed by 3 bases and J by 8 bases, leaving 7 bases between them. This CDR3 contains 11 residues. Germline V gene sequence: CDR1 LNHDA, CDR2 SQIVND (reference sequence). For the CDR3, the DNA is TGTGCCAGTAGTATCCTGGGGGAAGCTTTCTTT. Its translation: CASSILGEAFF. Complete variable domain (other parts from reference TRBV19 and TRBJ1-1): DGGITQSPKYLFRKEGQNVTLSCEQNLNHDAMYWYRQDPGQGLRLIYYSQIVNDFQKGDIAEGYSVSREKKESFPLTVTSAQKNPTAFYLCASSILGEAFFGQGTRLTVV.

This clonotype was picked up one time. The chain employs TRBV12-3 or TRBV12-4 and TRBJ2-1; tentative D call: TRBD2 (5 bases). V was shortened by 10 bases and J by 0 bases, with 16 bases between the two germline ends. The CDR3 consists of 15 residues. The CDR3: CATSLVGASYNEQFF. CDR3 coding DNA: TGTGCCACCTCCCTAGTGGGAGCCTCCTACAATGAGCAGTTCTTC.

As for this clonotype: One end of the junction is discordant with germline, which a read error may explain. The chain employs TRBV10-3 and TRBJ1-1; a possible D gene is TRBD1 (5 bases). CDR1 and CDR2 (germline): ENHRY, SYGVKD. The CDR3 sequence is 13 residues long. The CDR3 bases are TGTGCCATCAGTGACTCAGTGGACACTGAGGCTTTCTTT. Translating it yields CAISDSVDTEAFF.

The chain combines TRBV4-3 with TRBJ2-3; TRBD2 matches 12 bases. V dropped 4 bases and J dropped 6; count of bases not matched to a gene: 14. Looked up from germline, CDR1 is LGHNA and CDR2 is YSLEER. This CDR3 region has 18 residues. CDR3 DNA: TGCGCCAGCAGCCCCCTCCCCGTTACTAGCGGGAGGCAGGATACGCAGTATTTT. Amino acids: CASSPLPVTSGRQDTQYF.

The rearrangement links TRBV11-2 to TRBJ2-3; TRBD1 agrees at 8 bases. V was pared by 11 bases and J by 4 bases, with 8 bases of the junction left unmatched. The CDR3 totals 13 residues. From germline, CDR1 is SGHAT and CDR2 FQNNGV. CDR3 protein: CAGWEQGADTQYF. The CDR3 nucleotides read TGTGCCGGCTGGGAACAGGGGGCAGATACGCAGTATTTT.

As for this clonotype: The junction departs from germline at one end; a sequencing error may be responsible. The chain carries TRBV6-1 and TRBJ2-7; D ambiguous. In germline, CDR1 is MNHNS, CDR2 SASEGT. This CDR3 has 16 residues. CDR3: CSSSVRLGDGYYEQYF. The CDR3, as DNA: TGTTCCAGCAGTGTGCGCCTAGGAGACGGGTACTACGAGCAGTACTTC.

This chain joins TRBV5-1 and TRBJ2-3, with 8 positions matching TRBD1. Germline CDR1 SGHRS, CDR2 YFSETQ. CDR3 length: 18 residues. V trimming: 2 bases; J trimming: 5 bases; junction bases outside the gene matches: 16. In DNA form, the CDR3 reads TGCGCCAGCAGCTTCGGACAGGGCCTCCGCAAAACAAGAGATACGCAGTATTTT. Encoded protein: CASSFGQGLRKTRDTQYF.

This clonotype has more than one count but fewer than ten. The chain combines TRBV20-1 with TRBJ1-5, with a possible D match to TRBD1 (5 bases). The CDR3 runs to 14 residues. Deletions cut 2 bases from V and 2 bases from J, with 10 bases between. Germline-derived CDR1 and CDR2 are DFQATT and SNEGSKA (reference sequence). CDR3 region: CSARRGQGNQPQHF. CDR3 sequence (DNA): TGCAGTGCTAGACGCGGACAAGGCAATCAGCCCCAGCATTTT.

Regarding this clonotype: Relative to the germline gene, one junction end is altered; a read error may explain this. The chain has TRBV5-4 and TRBJ2-3, with a tentative D call TRBD1 (6 bases). This CDR3 has 15 residues. Germline CDR1 reads SGHNT; CDR2 reads YYREEE (reference sequence). This CDR3 reads CASSSRGQWEDTQYF. The CDR3, as DNA: TGTGCAAGCAGCTCTCGGGGACAATGGGAAGATACGCAGTATTTT.

This clonotype has more than one count but fewer than ten. This may arise from a read error, as a much more abundant clone is one base away. The gene calls are TRBV4-3 and TRBJ2-3, with 9 nucleotides matching TRBD2. This CDR3 is built from 15 residues. Per the germline V gene, CDR1 is LGHNA and CDR2 is YSLEER. The CDR3 nucleotides are TGCGCCGGCAGCCGAGTAGCGGGAGATCCAGATACGCAGTATTTT. This gives the protein CAGSRVAGDPDTQYF.

A remark on this clonotype: This likely comes from a read error, as the CDR3 has no conserved phenylalanine or tryptophan at its end. The DNA is omitted, as the CDR3 cannot be located on it reliably, and the CDR3 follows TCRdb's listing. The chain has TRBV29-1 and TRBJ2-1; TRBD2 reflects the table's D call only, with no check against the DNA. The CDR3 is 12 residues long, counting both termini. CDR1 is SQVTM, CDR2 ANQGSEA, per germline. CDR3 sequence reads: CSLREGGNEQFL.

A word on this clonotype: Its ends do not fully match the called genes, so a read error is possible. This chain connects TRBV5-1 to TRBJ2-1; 7 bases are a match to TRBD2. Germline CDR1 is SGHRS and CDR2 is YFSETQ. The CDR3 extends over 16 amino acids. CDR3 nucleotides: TGCGCCAGCAGCTTGACAGGCGGGAGTAGACACAAAGAGCAGTTCTTC. It yields the protein CASSLTGGSRHKEQFF.

This chain links TRBV11-2 with TRBJ2-1; TRBD2 matches 7 bases. Germline CDR1 and CDR2: SGHAT and FQNNGV. Trimming removed 10 bases from V and 16 bases from J; junction bases left unmatched: 37. The CDR3 loop spans 19 amino acids. CDR3 residues: CANCLDGRFSGTLYNVHFF. CDR3 DNA sequence: TGTGCCAACTGCTTAGATGGGCGATTCAGCGGGACCCTTTACAATGTGCATTTCTTC.

A note on this clonotype: A much larger clone lies a single base off, so this may be a read error. The rearrangement joins TRBV5-1 to TRBJ2-3; D remains ambiguous. Germline lookup yields CDR1 SGHRS and CDR2 YFSETQ. The CDR3 runs 16 residues. The CDR3 here is CTSSLRTGGSTDTPYF. The CDR3 coding sequence is TGCACCAGCAGCTTGAGGACGGGCGGCAGCACAGATACGCCGTATTTT.

This clonotype appeared once. An end of the junction differs from the germline gene, which may be a read error. V usage is TRBV11-1 and J usage is TRBJ2-1; tentative D call: TRBD2 (7 bases). Germline V lookup: CDR1 SGHAT, CDR2 FQDESV (reference sequence). The CDR3 is 15 residues long. Written as DNA, the CDR3 is TGTGCCGGCAGGGAGGGGACAATCCCCTCCATTGAGCAGTTCTTC. As protein: CAGREGTIPSIEQFF. Supplemented by reference TRBV11-1 and TRBJ2-1, the full variable domain reads EAEVAQSPRYKITEKSQAVAFWCDPISGHATLYWYRQILGQGPELLVQFQDESVVDDSQLPKDRFSAERLKGVDSTLKIQPAELGDSAMYLCAGREGTIPSIEQFFGPGTRLTVL.

There are many counts of this clonotype. J is TRBJ2-7 and V is TRBV29-1, with D perhaps TRBD1 (6 bases). The ends were cut back, 0 bases at V and 7 bases at J, with 10 bases in the middle. The germline CDR1 and CDR2 sequences are SQVTM and ANQGSEA. The CDR3 is 12 residues long. CDR3 region: CSVEETGWEQYF. The CDR3 nucleotides read TGCAGCGTTGAAGAAACAGGGTGGGAGCAGTACTTC.

This clonotype has more than one count but fewer than ten. The junction departs from germline at one end; a sequencing error may be responsible. The CDR3, as DNA: TGTGCCAGCGGTTTCCTAGCAGGAGACTACGAGCAGTACTTC. Protein product: CASGFLAGDYEQYF. The rearrangement links TRBV28 to TRBJ2-7; tentatively, D is TRBD2 (5 bases). The length of the CDR3 is 14 residues. Germline V lookup: CDR1 MDHEN, CDR2 SYDVKM.

On this clonotype: As the CDR3 is not closed by the conserved phenylalanine or tryptophan, this likely results from a read error. The gene calls are TRBV6-2 or TRBV6-3 and TRBJ2-1, with a tentative D call TRBD1 (6 bases). CDR1 is MNHEY and CDR2 is SVGEGT in the germline V gene. The CDR3 runs to 17 residues. CDR3 nucleotide sequence: TGTGCCAGCAGTACGGCGGGTCGCAGGGGAGCCTACATTGAGCAGTTCTCC. It codes for CASSTAGRRGAYIEQFS.

This sequence joins TRBV6-5 and TRBJ1-2; no clear D. Germline assignment: CDR1 MNHEY and CDR2 SVGAGI. The CDR3 has 14 residues. CDR3 in amino acids: CISSQKGRSGGYTF. The DNA of the CDR3 is TGTATCAGCAGTCAGAAAGGCAGGTCGGGAGGCTACACCTTC.

Remarks on this clonotype: Its ends do not fully match the called genes, so a read error is possible. The V gene is TRBV11-2, the J gene TRBJ2-7; possibly TRBD1 for D (5 bases). Germline V gene sequence: CDR1 SGHAT, CDR2 FQNNGV. The CDR3 is made up of 14 amino acids. The CDR3 loop is CASSSNRNSCEQYF. CDR3 DNA: TGTGCCAGCAGTTCTAACAGGAACTCCTGCGAGCAGTACTTC. Full variable domain (outside the CDR3, taken from reference TRBV11-2 and TRBJ2-7): EAGVAQSPRYKIIEKRQSVAFWCNPISGHATLYWYQQILGQGPKLLIQFQNNGVVDDSQLPKDRFSAERLKGVDSTLKIQPAKLEDSAVYLCASSSNRNSCEQYFGPGTRLTVT.